The 5 T cell receptor beta chains presented below share a single source sample, sequenced in a study of T cell repertoires in cytomegalovirus infection (dated by TCRdb to the late 2010s). Reading the label with the study, this specimen's treatment or condition is: in vitro stimulation with specific CMV peptide epitopes to enrich CMV-specific T cells. Their antigens remain unidentified. Instrument on record: Illumina HiSeq 1500. Starting from the raw public reads, TCRdb applied fastp trimming at Q25, assembled clones with MiXCR and retained in-frame beta chains. One record per CDR3 amino acid sequence lists the most common genes and DNA. The sample profile shows hundreds of thousands of distinct CDR3 sequences; around 35% of them were found once. The top ten constitute 15% to 20% of the sample. This specimen consisted of cultured PBMCs, obtained from culture after CMV antigen stimulation. The receptors come from a human donor in good health (CMV status not recorded). Some clones in this sample may be carry-over from other donors' samples.

The chain combines TRBV4-3 with TRBJ2-1; TRBD2 agrees at 8 bases. The trim removed 0 bases at V and 9 bases at J, leaving 10 bases unmatched. This CDR3 is 16 amino acids long. Germline CDR1 LGHNA, CDR2 YSLEER. This CDR3 is CASSQEGAGGRGEQFF. Here the CDR3 DNA reads TGCGCCAGCAGCCAAGAAGGCGCGGGAGGCCGTGGTGAGCAGTTCTTC.

CDR3 DNA: TGTGCCAGCAGCCTTCGAATGTCCGATAATTCACCCCTCCACTTT. Protein sequence: CASSLRMSDNSPLHF. The chain joins TRBV3-1 to TRBJ1-6; no definite D call. With 4 bases removed from V and 5 bases from J, the gap between germline ends came to 12 bases. CDR1 is LGHDT and CDR2 is YNNKEL in the germline V gene (reference sequence). This CDR3 comprises 15 residues. The entire variable domain, with the rest obtained from reference TRBV3-1 and TRBJ1-6, is as follows: DTAVSQTPKYLVTQMGNDKSIKCEQNLGHDTMYWYKQDSKKFLKIMFSYNNKELIINETVPNRFSPKSPDKAHLNLHINSLELGDSAVYFCASSLRMSDNSPLHFGNGTRLTVT.

The chain uses TRBV9 and TRBJ2-1; D may be TRBD2 (6 bases). The germline V gene has CDR1 SGDLS and CDR2 YYNGEE. Trimming pared 3 bases from V and 0 bases from J, leaving 22 bases between. The CDR3 length is 19 residues. CDR3 amino acids: CASSGEINWRDSSYNEQFF. The CDR3, as DNA: TGTGCCAGCAGCGGAGAGATAAACTGGAGGGATAGCTCCTACAATGAGCAGTTCTTC.

The chain carries TRBV6-6 and TRBJ2-4; 14 bases match TRBD2. Trimming cost V 6 bases and J 7 bases; bases outside gene matches: 5. From germline, CDR1 is MNHNY and CDR2 SVGAGI (reference sequence). The CDR3 extends over 15 amino acids. CDR3 loop: CASRGRLAGGNIQYF. CDR3 DNA sequence: TGTGCCAGCAGGGGTCGACTAGCGGGAGGGAACATTCAGTACTTC.

This clonotype turned up a few times. The chain recombines TRBV12-3 or TRBV12-4 with TRBJ2-3; D is ambiguous. The CDR3 sequence is 15 residues long. The germline V and J ends were trimmed by 3 bases and 0 bases, with 10 bases remaining between them. The CDR3 is CASSFGPPSTDTQYF. The CDR3 region has the DNA TGTGCCAGCAGTTTTGGTCCCCCCAGCACAGATACGCAGTATTTT.